This TCR beta chain appears in the sequencing data of a study of blood T cell repertoires in COVID-19. On the study more broadly: Samples came from the United States, Italy and Spain, spanning acute and convalescent COVID-19. The cDNA or gDNA used as material had been derived from T cells, B-cell-depleted T cells, or PBMCs.

Germline V CDR1 and CDR2: SSHAT, FNYEAQ (reference sequence). CDR3 length equals 13 residues. In the case of this clone: One junction end does not reproduce the germline sequence, and a read error may be involved.

Original data processing: Reference gene primer amplification gave nucleated cell count estimates. Only in-frame clones appear in the TCRdb table, and some are missing; sequencing was by immunoSEQ multiplex PCR. Clone size and V and J calls were adopted from that table, with D and trimming inferred from the DNA. Of approximately 130,000 clones detected, around three quarters appear once; the ten largest clones hold more than 10%. Sequences were obtained from peripheral blood. The genes are TRBV7-7 and TRBJ2-2; D call uncertain. The source of this sequence is a human donor in a cohort sampled during active COVID-19. As DNA, the CDR3 is TGTGCCAACAGCTCCACGAACACCGGGGAGCTGTTTTTT. Amino acid sequence: CANSSTNTGELFF.